This is a list of T cell receptor beta chains from one sample in a study of blood T cells in healthy people across ages. TCRdb reprocessed the 5' RACE reads via MiXCR and lists one record per CDR3 protein. Here the sample spans about 1.7 million distinct CDR3 sequences, 28% being singletons. The source material was blood. The receptors come from a woman between 25 and 40 years old in good health. Both conserved end residues are part of each CDR3. Fields, in order: clone size, J gene, V gene, D gene, CDR3 protein, CDR3 DNA. The D gene is left open where the match is weak. The size field is filled for only some rows; it gives once, few, many or a size class.

clone size: .; J gene: TRBJ2-5; V gene: TRBV7-9; D gene: .; CDR3 protein: CASSLVDIQEGAYQETQYF; CDR3 DNA: TGTGCCAGCAGCTTAGTGGATATTCAGGAGGGGGCGTACCAAGAGACCCAGTACTTC
clone size: few; J gene: TRBJ1-1; V gene: TRBV7-6; D gene: .; CDR3 protein: CASSSRGLSTEAFF; CDR3 DNA: TGTGCCAGCAGCTCCCGAGGCCTCTCCACTGAAGCTTTCTTT
clone size: .; J gene: TRBJ2-1; V gene: TRBV5-1; D gene: TRBD2; CDR3 protein: CASSFSGRNQETQFF; CDR3 DNA: TGCGCCAGCAGCTTTAGCGGGAGAAACCAAGAGACCCAGTTCTTC
clone size: few; J gene: TRBJ2-5; V gene: TRBV20-1; D gene: .; CDR3 protein: CSARAQTGDTQYF; CDR3 DNA: TGCAGTGCTAGAGCCCAGACTGGGGACACCCAGTACTTC
clone size: .; J gene: TRBJ1-1; V gene: TRBV12-3/TRBV12-4; D gene: TRBD1; CDR3 protein: CASSSGQGGNTEAFF; CDR3 DNA: TGTGCCAGCAGTTCCGGACAGGGAGGAAACACTGAAGCTTTCTTT
clone size: .; J gene: TRBJ2-1; V gene: TRBV20-1; D gene: .; CDR3 protein: CSAPKGLYNEQFF; CDR3 DNA: TGCAGTGCTCCCAAGGGGCTTTACAATGAGCAGTTCTTC
clone size: .; J gene: TRBJ2-3; V gene: TRBV6-6; D gene: .; CDR3 protein: CATSWRITDTQYF; CDR3 DNA: TGTGCCACTTCCTGGCGGATCACAGATACGCAGTATTTT
clone size: .; J gene: TRBJ2-1; V gene: TRBV10-3; D gene: TRBD2; CDR3 protein: CAISDPRTSGRGYYNEQFF; CDR3 DNA: TGTGCCATCAGTGACCCGCGGACTAGCGGGAGGGGTTACTACAATGAGCAGTTCTTC
clone size: once; J gene: TRBJ2-5; V gene: TRBV3-1; D gene: TRBD2; CDR3 protein: CASSQGGSRGNEQYF; CDR3 DNA: TGTGCCAGCAGCCAGGGGGGGAGTCGGGGGAATGAGCAGTACTTC
clone size: many; J gene: TRBJ1-6; V gene: TRBV20-1; D gene: .; CDR3 protein: CSARHGARSPLHF; CDR3 DNA: TGCAGTGCTAGACACGGGGCGCGATCACCCCTCCACTTT
clone size: once; J gene: TRBJ1-1; V gene: TRBV29-1; D gene: .; CDR3 protein: CSAMGFGNTEAFF; CDR3 DNA: TGCAGCGCCATGGGTTTTGGAAACACTGAAGCTTTCTTT
clone size: few; J gene: TRBJ1-2; V gene: TRBV20-1; D gene: TRBD1; CDR3 protein: CSASNRGNYSYTF; CDR3 DNA: TGCAGTGCTAGCAACAGGGGAAACTATAGCTACACCTTC
clone size: .; J gene: TRBJ2-7; V gene: TRBV20-1; D gene: TRBD1; CDR3 protein: CSAINRDRSYYGQYF; CDR3 DNA: TGCAGTGCTATTAACCGGGACAGGAGCTACTACGGGCAGTACTTC
clone size: .; J gene: TRBJ1-2; V gene: TRBV27; D gene: .; CDR3 protein: CATTTTGRAHGYTF; CDR3 DNA: TGTGCCACAACTACCACCGGACGAGCCCATGGCTACACCTTC
clone size: few; J gene: TRBJ1-2; V gene: TRBV29-1; D gene: .; CDR3 protein: CSAWTEGYTF; CDR3 DNA: TGCAGCGCCTGGACGGAAGGCTACACCTTC
clone size: few; J gene: TRBJ1-4; V gene: TRBV6-6; D gene: .; CDR3 protein: CASSYSSSLFF; CDR3 DNA: TGTGCCAGCAGTTACTCGAGTTCCCTGTTTTTT
clone size: .; J gene: TRBJ2-7; V gene: TRBV20-1; D gene: TRBD2; CDR3 protein: CSARTTYAGLAYEQYF; CDR3 DNA: TGCAGTGCTAGAACTACATATGCGGGACTAGCCTACGAGCAGTACTTC
clone size: few; J gene: TRBJ1-5; V gene: TRBV29-1; D gene: TRBD1; CDR3 protein: CSVGNRGNQPQHF; CDR3 DNA: TGCAGCGTTGGCAACAGGGGAAATCAGCCCCAGCATTTT
clone size: many; J gene: TRBJ2-1; V gene: TRBV6-1; D gene: .; CDR3 protein: CASSEKYRNEQFF; CDR3 DNA: TGTGCCAGCAGTGAAAAGTATCGGAATGAGCAGTTCTTC
clone size: many; J gene: TRBJ2-7; V gene: TRBV29-1; D gene: .; CDR3 protein: CRGRDDAYEQYF; CDR3 DNA: TGCAGAGGACGGGACGATGCCTACGAGCAGTACTTC
clone size: .; J gene: TRBJ2-4; V gene: TRBV28; D gene: .; CDR3 protein: CASSLRGPGYF; CDR3 DNA: TGTGCCAGCAGTTTGAGAGGGCCAGGGTACTTC
clone size: many; J gene: TRBJ1-4; V gene: TRBV20-1; D gene: .; CDR3 protein: CSARTPSNEKLFF; CDR3 DNA: TGCAGTGCGAGGACGCCTTCTAATGAAAAACTGTTTTTT